One sample yielded the 32 T cell receptor beta chains listed below, sequenced in a study of cytomegalovirus exposure and HLA in healthy donors (dated by TCRdb to 2016 to 2017). Library construction relied on the immunoSEQ multiplex PCR assay. For the multiplex PCR, a mixture combining 60 forward primers for TCR Vbeta segments and 13 reverse primers for TCR Jbeta segments was used. TCRdb took this table from immuneACCESS and kept in-frame rearrangements with V and J called. Such tables lack part of the clones; where checked against another copy, unresolved V genes explain under half of the gap, and the rest is unexplained. The sample table records 75,000 to 95,000 clones. The ten biggest clones cover around 1.6% of the sample. Sequencing was carried out using PBMCs. These receptors were obtained from a woman in her fifties or sixties in good health and CMV-seronegative.

The chain carries TRBV6-5 and TRBJ2-7, with 10 bases identical to TRBD1. V shed 6 bases and J 0 bases; nucleotides not matched to a gene: 5. CDR1 MNHEY and CDR2 SVGAGI come from the germline V gene. The CDR3 has 15 amino acids. CDR3 sequence: CASSPGQGSSYEQYF. In DNA, the CDR3 is TGTGCCAGCAGCCCGGGACAGGGGAGCTCCTACGAGCAGTACTTC.

V gene TRBV28 combines with J gene TRBJ1-1; D uncertain. Between the trimmed V and J ends, which lost 5 bases and 2 bases, there was a span of 12 bases. In germline, CDR1 is MDHEN, CDR2 SYDVKM. The CDR3 contains 14 residues. The DNA for the CDR3 is TGTGCCAGCAGTCCTTCCCCCACTAACACTGAAGCTTTCTTT. Translation: CASSPSPTNTEAFF.

The gene calls are TRBV9 and TRBJ2-2; TRBD1 agrees at 9 bases. Germline lookup yields CDR1 SGDLS and CDR2 YYNGEE. The CDR3 loop spans 18 amino acids. The V segment lost 4 bases and the J segment 3 bases; nucleotides outside the gene matches: 13. CDR3 amino acids: CASSIRPQGAGDTGELFF. In DNA form, the CDR3 reads TGTGCCAGCAGCATAAGACCACAGGGGGCCGGGGACACCGGGGAGCTGTTTTTT.

The chain couples TRBV30 to TRBJ1-5, with D hard to call. The germline V gene encodes CDR1 GTSNPN and CDR2 SVGIG (reference sequence). V lost 0 bases, J lost 5 bases, and 8 bases lay in between. The CDR3 extends over 13 amino acids. CDR3 nucleotides: TGTGCCTGGAGTGTAAGAGGATATCAGCCCCAGCATTTT. It translates to CAWSVRGYQPQHF.

The V gene is TRBV19, the J gene TRBJ2-7; 11 bases agree with TRBD2. Germline CDR1 LNHDA, CDR2 SQIVND (reference sequence). CDR3 length: 14 amino acids. V lost 4 bases to trimming and J lost 4 bases; unmatched junction nucleotides: 3. The CDR3 sequence is CASSTSGGKYEQYF. CDR3 bases: TGTGCCAGTAGTACTAGCGGGGGGAAGTACGAGCAGTACTTC. The variable domain in full, completed from reference TRBV19 and TRBJ2-7, reads DGGITQSPKYLFRKEGQNVTLSCEQNLNHDAMYWYRQDPGQGLRLIYYSQIVNDFQKGDIAEGYSVSREKKESFPLTVTSAQKNPTAFYLCASSTSGGKYEQYFGPGTRLTVT.

The rearrangement joins TRBV2 to TRBJ2-7; 10 nucleotides match TRBD2. From germline, CDR1 is SNHLY and CDR2 FYNNEI. V was clipped by 7 bases and J by 3 bases; unmatched bases: 21. The CDR3 contains 19 residues. The CDR3 loop is CASKREASGSIAAGYEQYF. CDR3 in DNA: TGTGCCAGCAAGAGAGAGGCTAGCGGGAGCATCGCGGCGGGCTACGAGCAGTACTTC.

This rearrangement joins TRBV29-1 to TRBJ1-2; possibly TRBD1 for D (5 bases). The CDR3 is made up of 12 amino acids. CDR1 is SQVTM and CDR2 is ANQGSEA in the germline V gene. Between the trimmed V and J ends, which lost 6 bases and 2 bases, there was a span of 10 bases. CDR3 sequence reads: CSVDSSNYGYTF. In DNA form, the CDR3 reads TGCAGCGTCGACAGTTCAAACTATGGCTACACCTTC.

V gene TRBV27 combines with J gene TRBJ2-7; 7 bases map to TRBD2. CDR1 is MNHEY, CDR2 SMNVEV, per germline (reference sequence). The CDR3 contains 13 residues. V was pared by 10 bases and J by 2 bases, with 8 bases of the junction left unmatched. CDR3 sequence: CANKLALTYEQYF. DNA for the CDR3: TGTGCCAATAAACTAGCGCTAACCTACGAGCAGTACTTC.

This chain uses TRBV5-1 with TRBJ2-6, with 11 bases lining up with TRBD2. The V and J ends lost 4 bases and 0 bases, in that order; junction bases with no gene match: 3. CDR3 length: 17 amino acids. CDR1 SGHRS and CDR2 YFSETQ come from the germline V gene. The CDR3 region is CASSLTSGNSGANVLTF. CDR3 coding DNA: TGCGCCAGCAGCCTGACTAGCGGGAACTCTGGGGCCAACGTCCTGACTTTC.

The chain employs TRBV7-9 and TRBJ1-4; 9 bases map to TRBD1. V was clipped by 5 bases and J by 8 bases; unmatched bases: 3. The CDR3 length is 13 residues. Germline CDR1 is SEHNR and CDR2 is FQNEAQ (reference sequence). CDR3 nucleotide sequence: TGTGCCAGCAGCGGGACAGGGTGGGAAAAACTGTTTTTT. It encodes CASSGTGWEKLFF.

The chain recombines TRBV11-2 with TRBJ2-2; 13 nucleotides agree with TRBD2. The germline gives CDR1 SGHAT, CDR2 FQNNGV. The CDR3 runs to 16 residues. With V trimmed by 3 bases and J by 7 bases, 5 bases remained unmatched. The CDR3 DNA reads TGTGCCAGCAGCTTTGGGACTAGCGGGGTACACGGGGAGCTGTTTTTT. It encodes CASSFGTSGVHGELFF. Together with reference TRBV11-2 and TRBJ2-2, the CDR3 gives the full variable domain: EAGVAQSPRYKIIEKRQSVAFWCNPISGHATLYWYQQILGQGPKLLIQFQNNGVVDDSQLPKDRFSAERLKGVDSTLKIQPAKLEDSAVYLCASSFGTSGVHGELFFGEGSRLTVL.

V and J are TRBV4-2 and TRBJ2-6; D is ambiguous. This CDR3 contains 20 residues. V was trimmed by 0 bases and J by 0 bases, leaving 18 bases between them. Germline values: CDR1 LGHNA, CDR2 YNFKEQ. The CDR3 sequence is CASSQEVVVSGFSGANVLTF. DNA of the CDR3: TGTGCCAGCAGCCAAGAAGTCGTTGTGTCCGGGTTCTCTGGGGCCAACGTCCTGACTTTC.

This chain joins TRBV5-4 and TRBJ2-4; TRBD1 agrees at 10 bases. The CDR3 runs 15 residues. V shed 2 bases, J shed 8 bases, and the junction held 7 bases outside the gene matches. The V gene's germline CDR1 is SGHNT and CDR2 YYREEE (reference sequence). The CDR3 is CASSLNSGTGDIQYF. The CDR3 region has the DNA TGTGCCAGCAGCTTAAATTCCGGGACAGGGGACATTCAGTACTTC.

The chain joins TRBV2 to TRBJ1-4, with D unclear. Germline-derived CDR1 and CDR2 are SNHLY and FYNNEI. CDR3 length: 13 amino acids. Trimming removed 5 bases from V and 5 bases from J, with 9 bases in between. The CDR3 bases are TGTGCCAGCAGTAGCCAAAAGAATGAAAAACTGTTTTTT. Protein: CASSSQKNEKLFF. Full variable domain (remainder filled in from reference TRBV2 and TRBJ1-4): EPEVTQTPSHQVTQMGQEVILRCVPISNHLYFYWYRQILGQKVEFLVSFYNNEISEKSEIFDDQFSVERPDGSNFTLKIRSTKLEDSAMYFCASSSQKNEKLFFGSGTQLSVL.

J is TRBJ2-7 and V is TRBV18; 9 bases match TRBD2. Trimming cost V 9 bases and J 0 bases; bases outside gene matches: 3. This CDR3 spans 13 amino acids. The germline gives CDR1 KGHSH, CDR2 LQKENI. CDR3 protein: CASLSGSSYEQYF. CDR3 bases: TGTGCCAGTCTTAGCGGGAGCTCCTACGAGCAGTACTTC.

V and J are TRBV5-6 and TRBJ2-3; maybe TRBD1 (5 bases). V lost 0 bases and J 3 bases, leaving 14 bases between the germline ends. The CDR3 consists of 16 residues. The V gene's germline CDR1 is SGHDT and CDR2 YYEEEE. This CDR3 is CASSLDRSTWTDTQYF. The CDR3 nucleotides read TGTGCCAGCAGCTTGGACAGGTCCACTTGGACAGATACGCAGTATTTT. The full variable domain, with the rest looked up from reference TRBV5-6 and TRBJ2-3, is DAGVTQSPTHLIKTRGQQVTLRCSPKSGHDTVSWYQQALGQGPQFIFQYYEEEERQRGNFPDRFSGHQFPNYSSELNVNALLLGDSALYLCASSLDRSTWTDTQYFGPGTRLTVL.

The CDR3 here is CASSLGQIRDTEAFF. The CDR3 DNA reads TGTGCCAGCAGCCTTGGACAGATACGGGACACTGAAGCTTTCTTT. The gene calls are TRBV7-9 and TRBJ1-1; possibly TRBD1 for D (6 bases). V was cut by 5 bases and J by 3 bases, with 16 bases left in between. The length of the CDR3 is 15 residues. Germline lookup yields CDR1 SEHNR and CDR2 FQNEAQ (reference sequence).

The rearrangement joins TRBV7-9 to TRBJ1-1; tentative D call: TRBD1 (5 bases). Between the trimmed V and J ends, which lost 2 bases and 7 bases, there was a span of 11 bases. CDR1 SEHNR and CDR2 FQNEAQ come from the germline V gene (reference sequence). The CDR3 is 13 amino acids. The CDR3 loop is CASSLIQAFEAFF. CDR3 sequence (DNA): TGTGCCAGCAGCTTAATACAGGCTTTTGAAGCTTTCTTT.

This chain uses TRBV18 with TRBJ2-3, with 8 bases matching TRBD1. This CDR3 spans 14 amino acids. V gave up 3 bases and J gave up 2 bases; unmatched junction bases: 1. Germline V lookup: CDR1 KGHSH, CDR2 LQKENI. DNA of the CDR3: TGTGCCAGCTCACCGGGACAGGTCACAGATACGCAGTATTTT. Amino acids: CASSPGQVTDTQYF.

The chain combines TRBV30 with TRBJ2-7; TRBD1 aligns across 7 bases. The germline V gene encodes CDR1 GTSNPN and CDR2 SVGIG (reference sequence). The CDR3 consists of 16 residues. J was trimmed by 3 bases and V by 7 bases; bases with no gene match: 18. CDR3 in DNA: TGTGCCTCGATACTCCGGGACAGAGGGGTTGGCTACGAGCAGTACTTC. This codes for CASILRDRGVGYEQYF.

CDR3 sequence reads: CASSLGGGGNEQYF. The CDR3 DNA reads as TGTGCCAGCAGCTTGGGGGGAGGGGGGAACGAGCAGTACTTC. J is TRBJ2-7 and V is TRBV7-6, with D possibly TRBD2 on 7 matching bases. V was trimmed by 3 bases and J by 5 bases, leaving 14 bases between them. Looked up from germline, CDR1 is SGHVS and CDR2 is FNYEAQ. This CDR3 contains 14 residues.

This chain joins TRBV5-1 and TRBJ2-2, with D maybe TRBD1 (6 bases). Trimming removed 5 bases from V and 1 base from J, with 18 bases in between. The germline CDR1 and CDR2 sequences are SGHRS and YFSETQ. The CDR3 runs to 17 residues. The CDR3 loop is CASRSPTGTMNTGELFF. The CDR3 DNA reads TGCGCCAGCAGGTCCCCCACCGGGACAATGAACACCGGGGAGCTGTTTTTT.

V usage is TRBV6-1 and J usage is TRBJ2-6; 8 bases match TRBD2. The V segment lost 3 bases and the J segment 3 bases; nucleotides outside the gene matches: 1. The CDR3 totals 15 residues. The germline CDR1 and CDR2 sequences are MNHNS and SASEGT. The CDR3 region is CASSEGTSGANVLTF. DNA of the CDR3: TGTGCCAGCAGTGAGGGGACTAGTGGGGCCAACGTCCTGACTTTC.

J is TRBJ2-5 and V is TRBV5-8, with TRBD2 matching over 8 bases. CDR1 SGHTS and CDR2 YDEGEE come from the germline V gene. This CDR3 region has 15 residues. V gave up 4 bases and J gave up 4 bases; unmatched junction bases: 9. DNA of the CDR3: TGTGCCAGCAGCCCGCCGGGACTAGTGTCAGAGACCCAGTACTTC. It is translated as CASSPPGLVSETQYF.

CDR3 bases: TGTGCCAGCAGTTTGGGACAGGGATGGGTCACTGAAGCTTTCTTT. Translation gives CASSLGQGWVTEAFF. The chain joins TRBV27 to TRBJ1-1, with 9 nucleotides matching TRBD1. The germline gives CDR1 MNHEY, CDR2 SMNVEV (reference sequence). The CDR3 totals 15 residues. Trimming at V came to 3 bases and at J to 4 bases, leaving 6 bases not matched to a gene.

The rearrangement links TRBV7-9 to TRBJ1-1; D possibly corresponds to TRBD1 (6 bases). CDR3 length: 13 residues. Trimming left V 5 bases short and J 6 bases short, with 13 bases between. CDR1 is SEHNR, CDR2 FQNEAQ, per germline (reference sequence). The CDR3 region is CASSLIQGSEAFF. CDR3 DNA sequence: TGTGCCAGCAGCCTAATACAGGGATCTGAAGCTTTCTTT.

J is TRBJ2-1 and V is TRBV5-1, with D perhaps matching TRBD2 (5 bases). V was trimmed by 0 bases and J by 8 bases, leaving 15 bases between them. Per the germline V gene, CDR1 is SGHRS and CDR2 is YFSETQ. The CDR3 contains 15 residues. The CDR3 DNA is TGCGCCAGCAGCTTGGGGACTCCGGTTAGGGATGAGCAGTTCTTC. Translating it yields CASSLGTPVRDEQFF.

The chain has TRBV19 and TRBJ2-7, with 8 bases aligning to TRBD2. CDR1 and CDR2 from the germline V gene are LNHDA and SQIVND (reference sequence). The CDR3 consists of 15 residues. With V trimmed by 3 bases and J by 4 bases, 8 bases remained unmatched. CDR3 DNA: TGTGCCAGTAGTATGCAGAATAGCGGGATTTACGAGCAGTACTTC. This sequence encodes CASSMQNSGIYEQYF.

The genes are TRBV4-3 and TRBJ2-3; 12 positions agree with TRBD2. There are 16 residues in the CDR3. J lost 6 bases, V lost 0 bases, and 4 bases had no gene match. Germline V gene sequence: CDR1 LGHNA, CDR2 YSLEER. CDR3 nucleotide sequence: TGCGCCAGCAGCCAAGAGATCACTAGCGGGAGGGATACGCAGTATTTT. Its protein is CASSQEITSGRDTQYF.

This chain uses TRBV9 with TRBJ2-4; TRBD2 might be the D (5 bases). Trimming pared 0 bases from V and 8 bases from J, leaving 12 bases between. CDR1 and CDR2 from the germline V gene are SGDLS and YYNGEE. CDR3 length equals 14 residues. The CDR3 region is CASSVESLRDIQYF. CDR3 sequence (DNA): TGTGCCAGCAGCGTAGAGTCTTTGCGGGACATTCAGTACTTC. Full variable domain (outside the CDR3, taken from reference TRBV9 and TRBJ2-4): DSGVTQTPKHLITATGQRVTLRCSPRSGDLSVYWYQQSLDQGLQFLIQYYNGEERAKGNILERFSAQQFPDLHSELNLSSLELGDSALYFCASSVESLRDIQYFGAGTRLSVL.

CDR3 coding DNA: TGTGCCAGCAGTACGGACAGGTACATGAATACGCAGTATTTT. Translation: CASSTDRYMNTQYF. The chain joins TRBV28 to TRBJ2-3; 7 bases are shared with TRBD1. CDR3 length equals 14 residues. V gave up 5 bases and J gave up 7 bases; unmatched junction bases: 9. The germline V gene has CDR1 MDHEN and CDR2 SYDVKM.

CDR3 sequence: CASSIGQRADTQYF. The CDR3 DNA reads TGTGCCAGTAGTATAGGTCAGCGCGCGGATACGCAGTATTTT. The chain employs TRBV19 and TRBJ2-3; no reliable D call. The CDR3 runs to 14 residues. V was trimmed by 1 base and J by 6 bases, leaving 11 bases between them. Germline CDR1 and CDR2: LNHDA and SQIVND (reference sequence).